This T cell receptor beta chain came from a study of CXCR3-negative and CXCR3-positive naive CD8 T cells. At the level of the study: With about 1.5 +/- 0.3 million reads per library, the TRB reads numbered some 150 million in total. General study results and limits: Comparably high diversity marked both naive subsets, whereas memory CD8+ cells had much lower diversity. Higher TRB CDR3 hydrophobicity marked CXCR3-positive naive cells relative to CXCR3-negative naive cells. Unlike memory cells, which differed, naive CXCR3-negative and CXCR3-positive cells had similar TRBV-TRBJ usage.

CD45RO-CCR7+CD27+CD95- characterized naive CD8+ T cells. Points on this clonotype: Its antigen is still unknown.

The CDR3 extends over 13 amino acids. CDR1 and CDR2 from the germline V gene are SGHVS and FNYEAQ. The TRB cDNA libraries were prepared by 5' RACE with UMI labels. TCRdb reprocessed the 5' RACE reads, keeping one entry per CDR3 protein, no DNA. The sample's table shows roughly 110,000 distinct CDR3 sequences. The source is a human donor in good health. Some clones in this sample may be carry-over from other donors' samples. Sequences were obtained from naive CXCR3+ CD8+ T cells from blood. Subset reported: CD45RO-CCR7+CD27+CD95- naive CD8+ T cells expressing CXCR3 (TNR3+). The chain joins TRBV7-6 to TRBJ2-7. The CDR3 sequence: CASSTTDAYEQYF.